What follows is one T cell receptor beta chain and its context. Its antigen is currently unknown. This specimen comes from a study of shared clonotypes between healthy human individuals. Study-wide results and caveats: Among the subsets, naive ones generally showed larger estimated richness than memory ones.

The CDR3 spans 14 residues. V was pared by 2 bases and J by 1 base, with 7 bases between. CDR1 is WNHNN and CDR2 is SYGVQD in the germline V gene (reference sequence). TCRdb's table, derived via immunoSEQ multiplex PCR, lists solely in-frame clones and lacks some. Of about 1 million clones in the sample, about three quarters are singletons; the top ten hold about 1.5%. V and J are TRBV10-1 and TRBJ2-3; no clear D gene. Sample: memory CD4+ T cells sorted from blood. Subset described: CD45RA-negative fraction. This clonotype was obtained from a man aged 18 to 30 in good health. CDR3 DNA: TGCGCCAGCAGTGAGGGACCACGCACAGATACGCAGTATTTT. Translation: CASSEGPRTDTQYF.